The following is a T cell receptor (beta chain) sequence with its context. Trimming left V 0 bases short and J 0 bases short, with 10 bases between. Per the germline V gene, CDR1 is KGHSH and CDR2 is LQKENI. The CDR3 loop spans 16 amino acids. As every portion of the isolated RNA was reverse transcribed, the sequencing read expressed TCRB transcripts. The data were produced by immunoSEQ multiplex PCR, yet TCRdb's version contains in-frame clones alone and is incomplete. The sample gives fewer than 400,000 clones, 8% of which show up once; less than 0.45% is in the top ten. The data were obtained in a study of beta chain features in type 1 diabetes.

The sample was central memory CD4+ T cells from blood. This chain connects TRBV18 to TRBJ2-3; D gene unclear. The sequence was obtained from a woman aged 18-30 years in good health. CDR3 amino acids: CASSPPIRTSTDTQYF. The CDR3 nucleotides are TGTGCCAGCTCACCACCGATTCGCACTAGCACAGATACGCAGTATTTT.